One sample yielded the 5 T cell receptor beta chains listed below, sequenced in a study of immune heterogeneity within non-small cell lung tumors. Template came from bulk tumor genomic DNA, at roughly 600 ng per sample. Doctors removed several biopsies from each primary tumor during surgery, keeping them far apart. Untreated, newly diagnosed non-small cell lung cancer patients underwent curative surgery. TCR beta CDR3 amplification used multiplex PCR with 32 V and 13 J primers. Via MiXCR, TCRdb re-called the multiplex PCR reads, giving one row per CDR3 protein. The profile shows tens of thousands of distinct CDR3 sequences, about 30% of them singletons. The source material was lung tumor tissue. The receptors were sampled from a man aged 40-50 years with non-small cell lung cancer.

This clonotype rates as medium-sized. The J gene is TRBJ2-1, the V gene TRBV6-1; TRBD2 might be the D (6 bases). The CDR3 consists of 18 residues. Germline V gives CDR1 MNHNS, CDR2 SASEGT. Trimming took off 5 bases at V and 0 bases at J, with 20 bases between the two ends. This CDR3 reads CASSSSQGSGGSYNEQFF. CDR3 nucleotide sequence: TGTGCCAGCAGTTCATCTCAAGGTAGCGGAGGCTCCTACAATGAGCAGTTCTTC.

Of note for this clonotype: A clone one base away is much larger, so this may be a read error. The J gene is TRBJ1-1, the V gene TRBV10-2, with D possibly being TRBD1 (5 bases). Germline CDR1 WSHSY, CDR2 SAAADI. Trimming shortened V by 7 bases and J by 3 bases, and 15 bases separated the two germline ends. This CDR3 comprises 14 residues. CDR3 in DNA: TGCGCCAGCATAAGGAGACAGACTTACACTGAAGCTTTCTTT. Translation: CASIRRQTYTEAFF.

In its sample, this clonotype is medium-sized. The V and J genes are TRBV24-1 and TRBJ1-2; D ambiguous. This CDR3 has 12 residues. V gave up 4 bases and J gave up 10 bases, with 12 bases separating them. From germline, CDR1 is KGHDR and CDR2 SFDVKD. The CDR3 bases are TGTGCCACCAGTGACATTTCGGAGTACTACACCTTC. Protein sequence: CATSDISEYYTF.

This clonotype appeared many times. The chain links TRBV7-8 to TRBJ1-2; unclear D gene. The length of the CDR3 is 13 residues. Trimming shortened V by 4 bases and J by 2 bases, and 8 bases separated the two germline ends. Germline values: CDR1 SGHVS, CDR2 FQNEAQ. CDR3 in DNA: TGTGCCAGCAGCTCGGACGGAAACTATGGCTACACCTTC. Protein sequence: CASSSDGNYGYTF.

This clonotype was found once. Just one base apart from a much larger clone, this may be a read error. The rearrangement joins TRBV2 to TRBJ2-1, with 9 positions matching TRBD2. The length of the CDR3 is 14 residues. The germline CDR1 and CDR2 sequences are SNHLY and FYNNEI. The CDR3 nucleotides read TGTGCCAGCAGTGTCGAGCGGGAGGCAGATGAGAAGTTCTTC. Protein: CASSVEREADEKFF.